These 10 T cell receptor beta chains were sequenced from one sample in a study of cytomegalovirus exposure and HLA in healthy donors. 13 Jbeta primers and 60 Vbeta primers were used for the PCR. TCRdb's copy holds only in-frame clones and misses some; the assay was immunoSEQ multiplex PCR. Among 75,000 to 90,000 clones listed, 63% were seen once. Sequenced: PBMCs. The receptors were gathered from a woman aged 40 to 55 in good health and CMV-seropositive.

This rearrangement joins TRBV18 to TRBJ2-7, with TRBD2 identical over 10 bases. The CDR3 is 15 residues long. Germline V gives CDR1 KGHSH, CDR2 LQKENI. The V segment lost 0 bases and the J segment 2 bases; nucleotides outside the gene matches: 1. CDR3 sequence reads: CASSPPGLAAYEQYF. The CDR3 bases are TGTGCCAGCTCACCACCTGGACTAGCGGCCTACGAGCAGTACTTC.

This chain connects TRBV19 to TRBJ2-1; 7 positions agree with TRBD1. The CDR3 sequence is 15 residues long. CDR1 is LNHDA, CDR2 SQIVND, per germline (reference sequence). Trimming at V came to 4 bases and at J to 4 bases, leaving 7 bases not matched to a gene. The CDR3 loop reads CASSRQGRAYNEQFF. CDR3 sequence (DNA): TGTGCCAGTAGTAGACAGGGAAGGGCTTACAATGAGCAGTTCTTC.

Only one count was recorded for this clone. The rearrangement uses TRBV27 and TRBJ2-7, with 9 bases aligning to TRBD1. The ends lost 6 bases at V and 6 bases at J; junction bases unmatched: 9. The CDR3 totals 14 residues. Germline loops: CDR1 MNHEY, CDR2 SMNVEV (reference sequence). The CDR3 DNA reads as TGTGCCAGCAGGCCGGGACAGGGCCTCTCCGAGCAGTACTTC. This encodes CASRPGQGLSEQYF.

This clone was counted between two and nine times. The chain has TRBV2 and TRBJ2-3; TRBD2 might be the D (5 bases). V lost 8 bases to trimming and J lost 0 bases, with 15 bases between them. The CDR3 length is 15 residues. Germline-derived CDR1 and CDR2 are SNHLY and FYNNEI. DNA for the CDR3: TGTGCCAGCGGGGTGAGGGAAGGAAGCACAGATACGCAGTATTTT. As protein: CASGVREGSTDTQYF.

V and J are TRBV5-4 and TRBJ1-1; D is ambiguous. The CDR3 covers 13 residues. The germline V gene has CDR1 SGHNT and CDR2 YYREEE (reference sequence). V was pared by 3 bases and J by 3 bases, with 9 bases between. The CDR3 here is CASSSTADTEAFF. CDR3 sequence (DNA): TGTGCCAGCAGCTCCACTGCCGACACTGAAGCTTTCTTT. Using reference TRBV5-4 and TRBJ1-1 for the parts outside the CDR3, the full variable domain is ETGVTQSPTHLIKTRGQQVTLRCSSQSGHNTVSWYQQALGQGPQFIFQYYREEENGRGNFPPRFSGLQFPNYSSELNVNALELDDSALYLCASSSTADTEAFFGQGTRLTVV.

This clone was seen only a few times. The chain uses TRBV19 and TRBJ1-5; perhaps TRBD1 as D (5 bases). CDR1 is LNHDA, CDR2 SQIVND, per germline (reference sequence). The germline V and J ends were trimmed by 9 bases and 4 bases, with 16 bases remaining between them. The CDR3 sequence is 14 residues long. CDR3 DNA sequence: TGTGCCAGCAGGGTACCGGGGGGGAATCAGCCCCAGCATTTT. Translating gives CASRVPGGNQPQHF.

The chain recombines TRBV28 with TRBJ2-7; a possible D gene is TRBD2 (6 bases). Trimming left V 10 bases short and J 3 bases short, with 10 bases between. Germline assignment: CDR1 MDHEN and CDR2 SYDVKM. CDR3 length: 11 amino acids. CDR3 bases: TGTGCCACTAGCGAGGTCTACGAGCAGTACTTC. Translating gives CATSEVYEQYF.

This rearrangement joins TRBV19 to TRBJ2-2; D is perhaps TRBD1 (5 bases). V was cut by 4 bases and J by 0 bases, with 6 bases left in between. This CDR3 region has 14 residues. Germline V CDR1 and CDR2: LNHDA, SQIVND (reference sequence). The chain's CDR3 is CASSKGTNTGELFF. The CDR3 DNA reads as TGTGCCAGTAGTAAGGGGACGAACACCGGGGAGCTGTTTTTT.

This clone has more than one count but fewer than ten. This rearrangement joins TRBV5-4 to TRBJ2-6; 10 bases line up with TRBD1. CDR3 length equals 18 residues. After removal of 4 bases from V and 0 bases from J, the junction contained 7 bases not matched to a gene. The germline gives CDR1 SGHNT, CDR2 YYREEE (reference sequence). CDR3 amino acids: CASSAPGQGSSGANVLTF. In nucleotides, the CDR3 is TGTGCCAGCAGCGCGCCGGGACAGGGGAGCTCTGGGGCCAACGTCCTGACTTTC.

The chain is built from TRBV7-7 and TRBJ1-1; 7 nucleotides agree with TRBD1. The length of the CDR3 is 13 residues. Germline V gene data show CDR1 as SSHAT and CDR2 as FNYEAQ (reference sequence). The J segment lost 3 bases and the V segment lost 4 bases, leaving 2 bases of the junction unmatched. CDR3 coding DNA: TGTGCCAGCAGCTCCGGACAGGACACTGAAGCTTTCTTT. Its protein product is CASSSGQDTEAFF. The whole variable domain, filled in from reference TRBV7-7 and TRBJ1-1, reads GAGVSQSPRYKVTKRGQDVTLRCDPISSHATLYWYQQALGQGPEFLTYFNYEAQPDKSGLPSDRFSAERPEGSISTLTIQRTEQRDSAMYRCASSSGQDTEAFFGQGTRLTVV.